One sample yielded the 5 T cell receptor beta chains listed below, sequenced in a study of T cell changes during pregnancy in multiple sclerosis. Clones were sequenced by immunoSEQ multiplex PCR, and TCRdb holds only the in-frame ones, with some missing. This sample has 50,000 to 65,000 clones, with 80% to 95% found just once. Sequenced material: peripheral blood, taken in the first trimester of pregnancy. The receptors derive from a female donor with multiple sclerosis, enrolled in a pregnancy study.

CDR3 DNA sequence: TGTGCTAGTGGTTCTCCCGGGACAAAACATCCCCTCAATCAGCCCCAGCATTTT. Protein product: CASGSPGTKHPLNQPQHF. J is TRBJ1-5 and V is TRBV12-5; D may be TRBD1 (6 bases). CDR3 size: 18 residues. Trimming removed 4 bases from V and 3 bases from J, with 22 bases in between. Germline loops: CDR1 LGHNT, CDR2 FRNRAP.

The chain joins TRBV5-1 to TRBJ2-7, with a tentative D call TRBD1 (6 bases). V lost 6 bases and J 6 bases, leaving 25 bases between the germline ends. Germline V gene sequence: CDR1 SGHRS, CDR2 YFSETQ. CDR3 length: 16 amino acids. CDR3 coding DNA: TGCGCCAGCACCTCGAGGATCTCAGGGGAGATTGTCGAGCAGTACTTC. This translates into CASTSRISGEIVEQYF.

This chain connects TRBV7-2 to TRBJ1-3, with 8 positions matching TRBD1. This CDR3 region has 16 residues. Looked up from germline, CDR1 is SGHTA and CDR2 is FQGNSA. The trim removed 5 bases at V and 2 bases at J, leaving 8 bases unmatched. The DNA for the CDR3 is TGTGCCAGCAGCCGTACGACAGGGGAGACTGGAAACACCATATATTTT. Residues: CASSRTTGETGNTIYF.

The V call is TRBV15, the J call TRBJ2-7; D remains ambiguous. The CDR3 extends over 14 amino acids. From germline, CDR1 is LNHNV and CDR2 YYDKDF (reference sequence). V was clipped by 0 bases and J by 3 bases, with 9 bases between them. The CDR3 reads CATSRDPGNYEQYF. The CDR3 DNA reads TGTGCCACCAGCAGAGACCCAGGTAACTACGAGCAGTACTTC.

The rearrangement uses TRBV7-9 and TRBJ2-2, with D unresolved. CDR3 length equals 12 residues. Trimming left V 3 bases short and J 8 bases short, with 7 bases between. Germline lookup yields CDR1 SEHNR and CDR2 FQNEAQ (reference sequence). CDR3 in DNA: TGTGCCAGCAGCTTGAGGCCGGGGGAGCTGTTTTTT. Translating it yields CASSLRPGELFF.